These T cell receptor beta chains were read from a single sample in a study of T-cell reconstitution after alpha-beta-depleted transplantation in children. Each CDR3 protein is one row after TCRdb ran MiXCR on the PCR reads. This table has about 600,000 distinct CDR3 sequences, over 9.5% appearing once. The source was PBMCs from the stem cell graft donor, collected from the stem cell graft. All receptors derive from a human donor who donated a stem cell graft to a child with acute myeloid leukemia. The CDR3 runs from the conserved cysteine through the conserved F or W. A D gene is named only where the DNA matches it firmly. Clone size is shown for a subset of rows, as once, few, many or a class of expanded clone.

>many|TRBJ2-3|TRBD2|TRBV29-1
CSVGGRGVDTQYF
TGCAGCGTTGGCGGGAGGGGTGTAGATACGCAGTATTTT
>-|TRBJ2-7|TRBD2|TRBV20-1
CSARLAGFPYEQYF
TGCAGTGCTAGGCTAGCGGGGTTTCCCTACGAGCAGTACTTC
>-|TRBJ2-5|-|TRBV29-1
CSVEIAQETQYF
TGCAGCGTTGAGATAGCCCAAGAGACCCAGTACTTC
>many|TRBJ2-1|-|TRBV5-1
CASSSFGGRVSYNEQFF
TGCGCCAGCAGCTCGTTCGGGGGAAGGGTCTCCTACAATGAGCAGTTCTTC
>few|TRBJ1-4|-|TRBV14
CASSQDWDNHEKLFF
TGTGCCAGCAGCCAAGATTGGGACAACCATGAAAAACTGTTTTTT
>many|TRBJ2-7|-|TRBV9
CASSMVGGYEQYF
TGTGCCAGCAGTATGGTCGGCGGCTACGAGCAGTACTTC
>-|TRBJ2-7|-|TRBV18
CASSSTTGTGYEQYF
TGTGCCAGCTCCAGCACTACCGGGACCGGCTACGAGCAGTACTTC
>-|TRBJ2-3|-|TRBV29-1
CSVERPMEDTQYF
TGCAGCGTTGAACGGCCCATGGAGGATACGCAGTATTTT
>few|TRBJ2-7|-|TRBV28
CASSFGGGYDEQYF
TGTGCCAGCAGTTTTGGTGGAGGGTACGACGAGCAGTACTTC
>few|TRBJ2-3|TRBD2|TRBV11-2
CASSPRAGVGFTDTQYF
TGTGCCAGCAGCCCCCGAGCGGGAGTCGGGTTCACAGATACGCAGTATTTT
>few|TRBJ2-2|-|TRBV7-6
CASSPKSVGELFF
TGTGCCAGCAGCCCGAAATCGGTCGGGGAGCTGTTTTTT
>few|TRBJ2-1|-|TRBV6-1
CASSTRGDSYNEQFF
TGTGCCAGCAGTACAAGGGGGGACTCCTACAATGAGCAGTTCTTC
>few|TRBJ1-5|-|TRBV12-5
CASGPGLSTGTRNQPQHF
TGTGCTAGTGGTCCCGGCCTCTCCACAGGGACGCGCAATCAGCCCCAGCATTTT
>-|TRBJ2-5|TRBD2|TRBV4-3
CASSALAGVEETQYF
TGCGCCAGCAGCGCCCTAGCGGGAGTGGAAGAGACCCAGTACTTC
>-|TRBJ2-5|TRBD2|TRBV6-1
CASRPPGGSETQYF
TGTGCCAGCAGGCCCCCGGGGGGTTCGGAGACCCAGTACTTC
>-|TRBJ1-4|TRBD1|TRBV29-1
CSADRLGDEKLFF
TGCAGCGCGGACAGGTTGGGGGATGAAAAACTGTTTTTT
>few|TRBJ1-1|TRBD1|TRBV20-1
CSARWNRGESTEAFF
TGCAGTGCTAGATGGAACAGGGGGGAAAGTACTGAAGCTTTCTTT
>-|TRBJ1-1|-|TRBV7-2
CASSLAPANTEAFF
TGTGCCAGCAGCTTAGCCCCCGCGAACACTGAAGCTTTCTTT